One and the same sample provided the 27 T cell receptor delta chains below, sequenced in a study of gamma-delta T cells after stem cell transplantation. TCRdb processed the RT-PCR reads again with the CATT caller. This sample carries around 1,700 delta-chain clones, 4.4% of them seen once, and the ten largest clones take over 10%. Sequencing was carried out using gamma-delta T cells. The source of these receptors is a human donor. It is not recorded whose cells these are; they may come from a transplant donor.

By its share, this clone is large. Here the CDR3 DNA reads TGTGCCTGTGACAGACTGGGGGAAGGGAGAGCACAACTCTTCTTT. This encodes CACDRLGEGRAQLFF. The chain combines TRDV2 with TRDJ2; 9 bases line up with TRDD3. The germline CDR1 and CDR2 sequences are GEAIGNYY and EKD. This CDR3 spans 15 amino acids. V lost 2 bases to trimming and J lost 7 bases; unmatched junction nucleotides: 7.

By sample share, this clone is large. The chain couples TRDV2 to TRDJ1, with D tentatively TRDD3 (5 bases). The CDR3 extends over 14 amino acids. Germline V CDR1 and CDR2: GEAIGNYY, EKD. Trimming removed 0 bases at V and 2 bases at J, with 9 bases between. The CDR3 DNA follows: TGTGCCTGTGACACCCTTACTGGAACCGATAAACTCATCTTT. It specifies CACDTLTGTDKLIF.

Remarks on this clone: The protein that TCRdb holds for this DNA derives from a much larger clone and differs from the translated DNA at residue 5, which likely indicates a read error; the protein shown here is translated from the DNA. The CDR3 DNA reads TGTGCCTGTGACGCCGTCACTAGCAGACTTGACGATAAACTCATCTTT. Its protein product is CACDAVTSRLDDKLIF. This chain links TRDV2 with TRDJ1, with unresolved D. Trimming removed 3 bases from V and 4 bases from J, with 20 bases in between. The CDR3 consists of 16 residues. Germline V lookup: CDR1 GEAIGNYY, CDR2 EKD.

This clone is deemed large. The chain carries TRDV2 and TRDJ1; TRDD3 is a possible D gene (5 bases). Germline V CDR1 and CDR2: GEAIGNYY, EKD. V lost 0 bases and J 0 bases, leaving 10 bases between the germline ends. CDR3 size: 15 residues. CDR3 sequence reads: CACDTVGVYTDKLIF. Written as DNA, the CDR3 is TGTGCCTGTGACACCGTTGGGGTTTACACCGATAAACTCATCTTT.

This clone rates as medium-sized. This sequence joins TRDV2 and TRDJ1; 8 bases agree with TRDD3. CDR3 length: 16 amino acids. Germline trimming cut 0 bases from V and 0 bases from J; bases unmatched to any gene: 5. CDR1 and CDR2 from the germline V gene are GEAIGNYY and EKD. The CDR3 bases are TGTGCCTGTGACACCGTGGGGATACTGTACACCGATAAACTCATCTTT. This encodes CACDTVGILYTDKLIF.

By share of the sample, this clone is medium-sized (0.01 to 0.1%). The gene calls are TRDV2 and TRDJ1, with TRDD3 identical over 8 bases. V lost 0 bases to trimming and J lost 5 bases; unmatched junction nucleotides: 13. Germline V lookup: CDR1 GEAIGNYY, CDR2 EKD. The CDR3 is 17 residues long. The CDR3 region has the DNA TGTGCCTGTGACACCGTGACTACTGGGGGCCCTAGGGATAAACTCATCTTT. Translation: CACDTVTTGGPRDKLIF.

A word on this clone: A clone one base away is much larger, so this may be a read error. The chain combines TRDV2 with TRDJ1; tentatively, D is TRDD3 (6 bases). CDR3 length: 19 amino acids. Per the germline V gene, CDR1 is GEAIGNYY and CDR2 is EKD. This chain's CDR3 is CACDQLHDTFFKYTDKPIF. The CDR3, as DNA: TGTGCCTGTGACCAGTTACACGATACGTTCTTTAAGTACACCGATAAACCCATCTTT.

In regard to this clone: Since a much larger clone is just one base distant, this may be a read error. Other DNA variants within this sample encode the same CDR3. The chain recombines TRDV2 with TRDJ3; 10 bases agree with TRDD3. The CDR3 is 20 amino acids. Germline assignment: CDR1 GEAIGNYY and CDR2 EKD. The CDR3 region is CACDTGWGIVGSWDTRQMFF. DNA for the CDR3: TGTGCCTGTGACACCGGCTGGGGGATAGTGGGCTCCTGGGACACCCGACAGATGTTCTTC.

This clone counts as medium-sized. The rearrangement links TRDV2 to TRDJ1; 9 bases fit TRDD3. Germline CDR1 is GEAIGNYY and CDR2 is EKD. Trimming removed 0 bases from V and 0 bases from J; junction bases left unmatched: 13. The CDR3 extends over 19 amino acids. The CDR3 coding sequence is TGTGCCTGTGACACCGTCCGACTGGGGGAGAGCCCCTACACCGATAAACTCATCTTT. It yields the protein CACDTVRLGESPYTDKLIF.

This clone is judged medium-sized (0.01 to 0.1%). The chain carries TRDV2 and TRDJ3; 8 positions agree with TRDD3. CDR3 length: 19 amino acids. The junction had 9 bases not matched to a gene; V was cut back by 3 bases and J by 0 bases. CDR1 GEAIGNYY and CDR2 EKD come from the germline V gene. CDR3 sequence: CACDRTGGPSSWDTRQMFF. The CDR3 DNA is TGTGCCTGTGACCGTACTGGGGGTCCCAGCTCCTGGGACACCCGACAGATGTTTTTC.

This clone has just one count. There is no V gene call, and the J gene is TRDJ1; no DNA check was done on the table's D call, TRDD3. The CDR3 runs to 20 residues. CDR3 DNA sequence: TGTGCCTGTGACACCGTTCTACGCCGGGTGATACAGGGACATGGCGATACACTCATCTTT. It is translated as CACDTVLRRVIQGHGDTLIF.

This clone is judged large. This sample also contains other DNA sequences that code for the same CDR3. The chain joins TRDV2 to TRDJ1, with 7 bases fitting TRDD3. CDR3 size: 15 residues. Trimming took 0 bases from V and 0 from J; bases not matched to a gene: 3. The V gene's germline CDR1 is GEAIGNYY and CDR2 EKD. DNA of the CDR3: TGTGCCTGTGACACCCTGGGGGGGGACACCGATAAACTCATCTTT. Amino acids: CACDTLGGDTDKLIF.

This clone has a handful of counts. The protein given by TCRdb reflects a much larger clone and differs at residue 4 from this DNA's translation, likely from a read error; the protein shown is the DNA's translation. This chain connects TRDV2 to TRDJ1; 9 bases agree with TRDD3. Germline-derived CDR1 and CDR2 are GEAIGNYY and EKD. This CDR3 is built from 16 residues. The CDR3 loop reads CACYTVSPTGGKKLIF. In DNA form, the CDR3 reads TGTGCCTGTTACACCGTCTCTCCGACTGGGGGAAAAAAACTCATCTTT.

Concerning this clone: A much larger clone is a single base away; this may be a read error. Other nucleotide sequences from this sample produce the same CDR3. The V gene is TRDV2, the J gene TRDJ3; 7 positions match TRDD3. Germline V gene data show CDR1 as GEAIGNYY and CDR2 as EKD. The CDR3 length is 18 residues. CDR3 amino acids: CACDTAGYAEWDTRQMFF. DNA of the CDR3: TGTGCCTGCGACACCGCTGGATACGCGGAGTGGGACACCCGACAGATGTTTTTC.

This clone was seen a few times. This sequence is one base from a far larger clone and is likely a read error. Other DNA sequences in this sample translate to the same CDR3. The rearrangement uses TRDV2 and TRDJ3, with 9 bases matching TRDD3. Per the germline V gene, CDR1 is GEAIGNYY and CDR2 is EKD. This CDR3 contains 17 residues. The CDR3 spells CACDPLGDTWDTRQMFF. CDR3 sequence (DNA): TGCGCCTGTGACCCGCTAGGGGATACGTGGGACACCCGACAGATGTTTTTC.

This rearrangement joins TRDV2 to TRDJ1; D gene ambiguous. Germline V CDR1 and CDR2: GEAIGNYY, EKD. CDR3 length: 15 amino acids. V lost 0 bases and J lost 4, with 14 bases in between. CDR3 sequence (DNA): TGTGCCTGTGACACCGTACCCCCAAGGGGCGATAAACTCATCTTT. Translated, it gives CACDTVPPRGDKLIF.

Regarding this clone: A read error likely explains this, since a far larger clone differs by one base. Additional DNA sequences in this sample encode the identical CDR3. The chain couples TRDV2 to TRDJ1, with a tentative D call TRDD2 (5 bases). Trimming left V 2 bases short and J 8 bases short, with 23 bases between. Per germline, CDR1 GEAIGNYY and CDR2 EKD. There are 16 residues in the CDR3. The CDR3 sequence: CACDILRGKDSDKLIF. The CDR3 nucleotides are TGTGCCTGTGACATCCTTCGAGGCAAGGACAGCGACAAACTCATCTTT.

This clone was counted a few times. This chain joins TRDV2 and TRDJ3, with D perhaps TRDD3 (5 bases). Trimming pared 3 bases from V and 0 bases from J, leaving 14 bases between. Germline CDR1 GEAIGNYY, CDR2 EKD. The CDR3 sequence is 18 residues long. The CDR3 DNA reads as TGTGCCTGTGACCCGATGGGGCTAAGCTCCTGGGACACCCGACAGATGTTTTTC. Translated: CACDPMGLSSWDTRQMFF.

Comments on this clone: Since a far larger clone is one base different, this is likely a read error. This chain links TRDV2 with TRDJ1; tentatively, D is TRDD2 (5 bases). The germline V gene encodes CDR1 GEAIGNYY and CDR2 EKD. The CDR3 loop spans 16 amino acids. V lost 5 bases and J lost 4, with 22 bases in between. CDR3 sequence (DNA): TGTGCCTGTGGCATCCTTCGAGGCAAGGACAGCGATAAACTCATCTTT. Translating gives CACGILRGKDSDKLIF.

Comment on this clone: A read error may explain this, as a much larger clone is one base away. The rearrangement uses TRDV2 and TRDJ1; 10 nucleotides align to TRDD3. TCRdb supplies no J gene; here it was assigned by aligning the nucleotide sequence to germline. V lost 3 bases to trimming and J lost 2 bases; unmatched junction nucleotides: 11. In germline, CDR1 is GEAIGNYY, CDR2 EKD. CDR3 length: 17 residues. The CDR3 DNA reads TGTGCCTGTGACCGTCTCGGGGGATACGAGGGGACCGATAAACTCATCTTT. It is translated as CACDRLGGYEGTDKLIF.

The chain couples TRDV2 to TRDJ1; 11 nucleotides match TRDD3. Losses at the gene ends were 2 bases for V and 0 bases for J; bases not matched to a gene: 19. Germline V gene sequence: CDR1 GEAIGNYY, CDR2 EKD. The CDR3 contains 21 residues. This CDR3 reads CACDRLARYWGIEGDTDKLIF. Here the CDR3 DNA reads TGTGCCTGTGACAGGTTAGCCCGTTACTGGGGGATAGAGGGAGACACCGATAAACTCATCTTT.

This clone ranks as medium-sized. The rearrangement uses TRDV2 and TRDJ1; 7 nucleotides line up with TRDD3. The germline V gene has CDR1 GEAIGNYY and CDR2 EKD. The CDR3 loop spans 16 amino acids. The J segment lost 0 bases and the V segment lost 0 bases, leaving 6 bases of the junction unmatched. The DNA of the CDR3 is TGTGCCTGTGACACCGCGTGGGGGACGTACACCGATAAACTCATCTTT. Protein: CACDTAWGTYTDKLIF.

In this sample, this clone turned up once. A read error likely explains this, since a far larger clone differs by one base. The rearrangement uses TRDV2 and TRDJ1; 8 nucleotides match TRDD3. The J gene is absent in TCRdb and was assigned here via DNA matching to germline. CDR3 length: 17 amino acids. Per the germline V gene, CDR1 is GEAIGNYY and CDR2 is EKD. The junction had 16 bases not matched to a gene; V was cut back by 0 bases and J by 8 bases. The CDR3 sequence is CACDTVGGEEGIPKLIF. CDR3 bases: TGTGCCTGTGACACCGTAGGGGGGGAAGAGGGGATACCAAAACTCATCTTT.

This clone has more than one count but fewer than ten. The junction and the germline gene differ at one end; a read error may be behind it. The chain combines TRDV2 with TRDJ3, with a tentative D call TRDD3 (6 bases). This CDR3 contains 20 residues. The germline V gene encodes CDR1 GEAIGNYY and CDR2 EKD. The CDR3 DNA sequence: TGTGCCTGTGACACCGGAGAGCGCTGGGATAGCTCCTGTGACACCCGACCGATGTTTTTC. Translated, it gives CACDTGERWDSSCDTRPMFF.

About this clone: A read error is possible here, since a much larger clone lies one base away. The V call is TRDV2, the J call TRDJ1, with 9 bases that match TRDD3. CDR1 GEAIGNYY and CDR2 EKD come from the germline V gene. The J segment lost 1 base and the V segment lost 3 bases, leaving 11 bases of the junction unmatched. This CDR3 has 17 amino acids. The CDR3 reads CACDAVLGDRPTDKLIF. CDR3 in DNA: TGTGCCTGTGACGCAGTACTGGGGGACCGCCCCACCGATAAACTCATCTTT.

With regard to this clone: This DNA's translation and the protein TCRdb lists, from a much larger clone, do not match at residue 5, likely due to a read error; the protein shown is translated from the DNA. The V gene is TRDV2, the J gene TRDJ1, with TRDD3 matching over 7 bases. The CDR3 length is 16 residues. CDR1 is GEAIGNYY, CDR2 EKD, per germline. The V gene end was trimmed by 3 bases and the J gene end by 10 bases; junction bases not matched to a gene: 19. CDR3 nucleotide sequence: TGTGCCTGTGACGCCGTCGATACTGGGGCTTTGCAGGGACTCATCTTT. Translating gives CACDAVDTGALQGLIF.

With respect to this clone: This may be a read error, as it is one base from a much larger clone. This chain joins TRDV2 and TRDJ3, with D perhaps TRDD3 (5 bases). This CDR3 region has 18 residues. The germline CDR1 and CDR2 sequences are GEAIGNYY and EKD. Trimming left V 2 bases short and J 0 bases short, with 13 bases between. As DNA, the CDR3 is TGTGCCTGTGACAGAACTGGATCCAGCTCCTGGGACACCCGACAGATGTTTTTC. As protein: CACDRTGSSSWDTRQMFF.